The 15 T cell receptor beta chains given below trace back to one sample, sequenced in a study of beta chain features in type 1 diabetes. Expressed TCRB transcripts were sequenced because the isolated RNA had all been reverse transcribed beforehand. This table comes from immunoSEQ multiplex PCR, and its TCRdb copy is limited to in-frame clones, with some not included. The sample lists under 450,000 clones; roughly 13% were seen once. The sample was naive CD4+ T cells from blood. Source of these receptors: a young man in good health.

This clone was found a few times. J is TRBJ2-5 and V is TRBV14; D gene unclear. Germline CDR1 reads SGHDN; CDR2 reads FVKESK. The CDR3 covers 16 residues. V lost 6 bases and J lost 2, with 19 bases in between. For the CDR3, the DNA is TGTGCCAGCAGTCTCCGCGGACGGAACCTACAAGAGACCCAGTACTTC. Encoded protein: CASSLRGRNLQETQYF.

This clone was detected only a few times. The chain joins TRBV7-2 to TRBJ1-1; D is unclear. The CDR3 sequence is 15 residues long. CDR1 is SGHTA and CDR2 is FQGNSA in the germline V gene. V was cut by 5 bases and J by 1 base, with 14 bases left in between. CDR3 region: CASSPASGGNTEAFF. Written as DNA, the CDR3 is TGTGCCAGCAGCCCCGCCAGTGGCGGGAACACTGAAGCTTTCTTT.

This clone was recorded a few times. The genes are TRBV30 and TRBJ1-2; D might be TRBD1 (5 bases). The CDR3 loop spans 14 amino acids. V was shortened by 0 bases and J by 8 bases, with 16 bases between the two germline ends. CDR1 GTSNPN and CDR2 SVGIG come from the germline V gene (reference sequence). The CDR3 loop is CAWSVGQGTSGYTF. In DNA, the CDR3 is TGTGCCTGGAGTGTGGGTCAGGGAACGTCGGGCTACACCTTC.

The chain uses TRBV4-3 and TRBJ2-3; D is unclear. Germline V gene data show CDR1 as LGHNA and CDR2 as YSLEER. The CDR3 consists of 16 residues. Deletions cut 3 bases from V and 0 bases from J, with 13 bases between. CDR3 residues: CASSQRRRTSTDTQYF. The CDR3 region has the DNA TGCGCCAGCAGCCAGCGACGGAGAACTAGCACAGATACGCAGTATTTT.

A few counts support this clone. The rearrangement uses TRBV7-3 and TRBJ2-1; 10 nucleotides line up with TRBD2. V lost 5 bases and J lost 6; bases outside the gene matches: 7. Germline CDR1 is SGHTA and CDR2 is FQGTGA. The CDR3 loop spans 15 amino acids. This CDR3 is CASSPTPSGSNEQFF. In DNA, the CDR3 is TGTGCCAGCAGCCCCACCCCTAGCGGGAGCAATGAGCAGTTCTTC.

In its sample, this clone was seen a few times. The chain couples TRBV15 to TRBJ2-3; TRBD1 matches at 9 bases. CDR3 length: 15 amino acids. Germline loops: CDR1 LNHNV, CDR2 YYDKDF (reference sequence). V lost 9 bases to trimming and J lost 2 bases; unmatched junction nucleotides: 9. The CDR3 sequence: CATSRDRDPTDTQYF. The CDR3, as DNA: TGTGCCACATCCCGGGACAGGGACCCCACAGATACGCAGTATTTT. Together with reference TRBV15 and TRBJ2-3, the CDR3 gives the full variable domain: DAMVIQNPRYQVTQFGKPVTLSCSQTLNHNVMYWYQQKSSQAPKLLFHYYDKDFNNEADTPDNFQSRRPNTSFCFLDIRSPGLGDTAMYLCATSRDRDPTDTQYFGPGTRLTVL.

This clone turned up a few times. The V and J genes are TRBV7-2 and TRBJ2-1; 10 bases line up with TRBD1. V shed 7 bases and J 4 bases; nucleotides not matched to a gene: 10. Looked up from germline, CDR1 is SGHTA and CDR2 is FQGNSA. This CDR3 spans 16 amino acids. The CDR3 loop is CASNLAGTGVYNEQFF. DNA for the CDR3: TGTGCCAGCAACTTGGCCGGGACAGGGGTATACAATGAGCAGTTCTTC.

This clone was counted many times. The chain is built from TRBV29-1 and TRBJ2-7, with no clear D. V lost 4 bases, J lost 5 bases, and 9 bases lay in between. CDR1 and CDR2 from the germline V gene are SQVTM and ANQGSEA. This CDR3 region has 11 residues. The CDR3 reads CSVGWENEQYF. CDR3 DNA sequence: TGCAGCGTTGGATGGGAAAACGAGCAGTACTTC.

This clone has only a few counts. J is TRBJ1-2 and V is TRBV6-5; D perhaps matches TRBD1 (6 bases). CDR1 is MNHEY, CDR2 SVGAGI, per germline. V was clipped by 5 bases and J by 2 bases, with 15 bases between them. The CDR3 is 15 amino acids. CDR3 coding DNA: TGTGCCAGCAGTCTGGACAGACTGGCCAACTATGGCTACACCTTC. It is translated as CASSLDRLANYGYTF.

This clone was recorded a few times. The genes are TRBV5-1 and TRBJ2-5; D remains ambiguous. Germline-derived CDR1 and CDR2 are SGHRS and YFSETQ. The CDR3 covers 12 residues. Trimming took 1 base from V and 5 from J, leaving 6 bases between them. This CDR3 is CASSLSTETQYF. CDR3 DNA: TGCGCCAGCAGCTTGAGTACCGAGACCCAGTACTTC.

This clone was counted between two and nine times. The rearrangement joins TRBV9 to TRBJ2-2; D is possibly TRBD2 (6 bases). This CDR3 is 13 amino acids long. Trimming took 4 bases from V and 6 from J, leaving 10 bases between them. CDR1 and CDR2 from the germline V gene are SGDLS and YYNGEE. This chain's CDR3 is CASSSTSPGELFF. The CDR3 region has the DNA TGTGCCAGCAGCTCCACTAGCCCCGGGGAGCTGTTTTTT.

This clone was found a few times. The V and J genes are TRBV5-1 and TRBJ1-1; D is ambiguous. Trimming shortened V by 1 base and J by 3 bases, and 16 bases separated the two germline ends. Germline values: CDR1 SGHRS, CDR2 YFSETQ. The CDR3 extends over 16 amino acids. In DNA, the CDR3 is TGCGCCAGCAGCTTGTTAACAGCAAGGCGGGACACTGAAGCTTTCTTT. Its translation is CASSLLTARRDTEAFF.

The chain links TRBV10-3 to TRBJ2-7, with no clear D. The V gene's germline CDR1 is ENHRY and CDR2 SYGVKD. The CDR3 runs 11 residues. Trimming pared 4 bases from V and 2 bases from J, leaving 3 bases between. In nucleotides, the CDR3 is TGTGCCATCAGTGGCGCCTACGAGCAGTACTTC. Translation gives CAISGAYEQYF.

J is TRBJ2-7 and V is TRBV11-2, with 10 nucleotides matching TRBD2. From germline, CDR1 is SGHAT and CDR2 FQNNGV. Trimming removed 1 base from V and 3 bases from J; junction bases left unmatched: 6. This CDR3 has 16 residues. The CDR3 DNA reads as TGTGCCAGCAGCTTAGCTCCTAGCGGGAGCTTCTACGAGCAGTACGTC. As protein: CASSLAPSGSFYEQYV.

This clone was seen just once. The V gene is TRBV4-1, the J gene TRBJ2-7; 7 bases agree with TRBD1. The CDR3 is made up of 15 amino acids. Looked up from germline, CDR1 is MGHRA and CDR2 is YSYEKL. Germline trimming cut 5 bases from V and 7 bases from J; bases unmatched to any gene: 14. CDR3 sequence: CASSEINRGKGEQYF. The CDR3 coding sequence is TGCGCCAGCAGCGAAATAAACAGGGGTAAGGGGGAGCAGTACTTC.